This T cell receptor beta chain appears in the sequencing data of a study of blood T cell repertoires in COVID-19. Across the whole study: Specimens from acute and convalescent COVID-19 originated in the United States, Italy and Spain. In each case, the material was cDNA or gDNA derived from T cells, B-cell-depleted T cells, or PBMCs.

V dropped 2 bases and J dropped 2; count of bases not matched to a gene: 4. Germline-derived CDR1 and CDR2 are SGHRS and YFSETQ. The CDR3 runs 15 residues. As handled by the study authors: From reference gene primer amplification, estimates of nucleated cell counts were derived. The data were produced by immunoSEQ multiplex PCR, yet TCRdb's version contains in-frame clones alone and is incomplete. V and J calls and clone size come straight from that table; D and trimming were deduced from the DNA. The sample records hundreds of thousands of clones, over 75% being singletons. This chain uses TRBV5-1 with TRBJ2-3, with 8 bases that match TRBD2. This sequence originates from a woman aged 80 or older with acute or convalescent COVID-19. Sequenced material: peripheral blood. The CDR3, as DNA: TGCGCCAGCAGCTTCGGGGGGGTTTACACAGATACGCAGTATTTT. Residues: CASSFGGVYTDTQYF.